The entry below describes one T cell receptor beta chain. Its specificity is unknown. This entry comes from a study of T cell responses to AZD1222 COVID-19 vaccine. Study-level results: Just a handful of AZD1222 recipients tested seropositive at baseline. Clonal diversity was possibly underestimated, and white British individuals and females predominated among donors.

Clones were read by immunoSEQ multiplex PCR, and TCRdb kept only the in-frame ones, dropping some. Here the sample spans around 100,000 clones, roughly 84% being singletons. Between the trimmed V and J ends, which lost 2 bases and 3 bases, there was a span of 11 bases. This CDR3 region has 15 residues. Germline V gives CDR1 SGHRS, CDR2 YFSETQ. The TCR comes from an adult in good health. This sequence joins TRBV5-1 and TRBJ2-2; D possibly uses TRBD1 or TRBD2 (5 bases each). The specimen was peripheral blood, collected on day 0 of AZD1222 vaccination. The CDR3 bases are TGCGCCAGCAGCTTCCCCCAGGGAGACACCGGGGAGCTGTTTTTT. It codes for CASSFPQGDTGELFF. Supplemented by reference TRBV5-1 and TRBJ2-2, the full variable domain reads KAGVTQTPRYLIKTRGQQVTLSCSPISGHRSVSWYQQTPGQGLQFLFEYFSETQRNKGNFPGRFSGRQFSNSRSEMNVSTLELGDSALYLCASSFPQGDTGELFFGEGSRLTVL.